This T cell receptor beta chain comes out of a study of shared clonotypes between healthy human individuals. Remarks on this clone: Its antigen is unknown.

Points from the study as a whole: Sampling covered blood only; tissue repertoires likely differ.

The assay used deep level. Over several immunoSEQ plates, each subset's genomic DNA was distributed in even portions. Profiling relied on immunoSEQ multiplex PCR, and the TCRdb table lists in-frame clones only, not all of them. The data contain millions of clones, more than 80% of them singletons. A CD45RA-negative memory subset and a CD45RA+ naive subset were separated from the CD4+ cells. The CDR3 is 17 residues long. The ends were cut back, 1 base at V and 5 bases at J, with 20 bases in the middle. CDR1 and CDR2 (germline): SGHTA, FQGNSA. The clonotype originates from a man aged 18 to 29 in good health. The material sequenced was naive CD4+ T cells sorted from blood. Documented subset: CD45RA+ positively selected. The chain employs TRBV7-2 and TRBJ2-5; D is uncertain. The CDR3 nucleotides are TGTGCCAGCAGCTTAGTAGGTTTCACCCGTTTGTGGGAGACCCAGTACTTC. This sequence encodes CASSLVGFTRLWETQYF.